Listed below are T cell receptor beta chains from one sample, sequenced in a study of early T cells in non-severe SARS-CoV-2 infection. TCRdb re-derived calls from the 5' RACE reads in MiXCR, one entry per CDR3 protein. The sample consists of around 86,000 distinct CDR3 sequences, about 15% of them appearing once. The sample consisted of whole blood. These receptors all stem from an adult who was a healthcare worker with PCR-confirmed SARS-CoV-2 infection or an uninfected control (not recorded which). Both conserved end residues are part of each CDR3. Fields, in order: clone size, J gene, V gene, D gene, CDR3 DNA, CDR3 protein. The D gene is left open where the match is weak. Clone size is shown for a subset of rows, as once, few, many or a class of expanded clone.

>few|TRBJ1-5|TRBV6-2/TRBV6-3|.
TGTGCCAGCAGATTGGACGGTAGCAATCAGCCCCAGCATTTT
CASRLDGSNQPQHF
>few|TRBJ1-5|TRBV20-1|.
TGCAGTGCTAGAGATCCTACGGGTCAGCCCCAGCATTTT
CSARDPTGQPQHF
>many|TRBJ2-5|TRBV27|.
TGTGCCAGCAGTTTATCGTTCGGCAGGTTTGGGACCCAGTACTTC
CASSLSFGRFGTQYF
>few|TRBJ2-1|TRBV11-2|TRBD1
TGTGCCAGCGCATACCTCGGGACAGAATACAATGAGCAGTTCTTC
CASAYLGTEYNEQFF
>many|TRBJ1-1|TRBV29-1|.
TGCAGCGTTGTCGGGGTCGCTGAAGCTTTCTTT
CSVVGVAEAFF
>many|TRBJ1-4|TRBV5-1|.
TGCGCCAGCAGCCTGGTACCGGAGGTTGAAAAACTGTTTTTT
CASSLVPEVEKLFF
>.|TRBJ2-5|TRBV29-1|TRBD1
TGCAGCGTAGGGACAGGGAACGGAGAGACCCAGTACTTC
CSVGTGNGETQYF
>.|TRBJ2-5|TRBV7-2|.
TGTGCCAGCAGCTTAGTAAAGTCCTACGGGACCCAGTACTTC
CASSLVKSYGTQYF
>many|TRBJ1-5|TRBV5-5|.
TGTGCCAGCAGCCCTGGGATAAAGGGAGGAAGCAATCAGCCCCAGCATTTT
CASSPGIKGGSNQPQHF
>.|TRBJ2-2|TRBV11-2|.
TGTGCCAGCAGCCGACAACCCGGGGCAGGGGCCGGGGAGCTGTTTTTT
CASSRQPGAGAGELFF
>few|TRBJ1-1|TRBV7-6|.
TGTGCCAGCAGCTTAGTTTCAGCAGCTCGCGGAGAAGCTTTCTTT
CASSLVSAARGEAFF
>few|TRBJ1-2|TRBV12-5|.
TGTGCTAGTGGTTACCAGAACTATGGCTACACCTTC
CASGYQNYGYTF
>.|TRBJ2-5|TRBV5-1|TRBD2
TGCGCCAGCAGACTAGCGGGGTCTGAAGAGACCCAGTACTTC
CASRLAGSEETQYF
>many|TRBJ2-3|TRBV3-1|.
TGTGCCAGCAGCCAAGGAGGGGGGACAGATACGCAGTATTTT
CASSQGGGTDTQYF
>.|TRBJ2-1|TRBV12-3/TRBV12-4|.
TGTGCCAGCCGACGGACCCTGCCGGGTGAGCAGTTCTTC
CASRRTLPGEQFF
>.|TRBJ1-2|TRBV12-3/TRBV12-4|TRBD1
TGTGCCAGCACCGAACAGGGGATTGGCTATGGCTACACCTTC
CASTEQGIGYGYTF
>few|TRBJ2-5|TRBV7-2|TRBD2
TGTGCCAGCAGGATACGATTGGGGGGGACAGAGACCCAGTACTTC
CASRIRLGGTETQYF
>many|TRBJ1-3|TRBV4-1|.
TGCGCCAGCAGCCAATATCGCGACTCTGAAAACACCATATATTTT
CASSQYRDSENTIYF
>.|TRBJ1-1|TRBV20-1|TRBD1
TGCAGTGCCGCCTCCCTGACAGGGGTTACTGAAGCTTTCTTT
CSAASLTGVTEAFF
>.|TRBJ1-5|TRBV7-6|TRBD1
TGTGCCAGCAGCTTGAGACAGGGCCTTTTATATAGCAATCAGCCCCAGCATTTT
CASSLRQGLLYSNQPQHF
>few|TRBJ2-5|TRBV6-1|TRBD1
TGTGCCAGCAGTGGACAGGGCCGGGAGACCCAGTACTTC
CASSGQGRETQYF
>.|TRBJ1-2|TRBV5-1|.
TGCGCCAGCAGCCCCCCAGGGCTCTATGGCTACACCTTC
CASSPPGLYGYTF
>once|TRBJ1-1|TRBV29-1|.
TGCAGCGTTGAAGAGAAACGGCTGAACACTGAAGCTTTCTTT
CSVEEKRLNTEAFF
>few|TRBJ2-2|TRBV7-9|TRBD1
TGTGCCAGCAGTTCCCCTGTAGGGACAGGGGGCACCGGGGAGCTGTTTTTT
CASSSPVGTGGTGELFF
>.|TRBJ1-5|TRBV5-1|TRBD1
TGCGCCAGCAGCGAGAGGGGGCGCGATCAGCCCCAGCATTTT
CASSERGRDQPQHF
>.|TRBJ2-3|TRBV5-6|TRBD1
TGTGCCAGCAGCCAAGGACAGGGTACCATTACGCAGTATTTT
CASSQGQGTITQYF
>.|TRBJ2-2|TRBV20-1|.
TGCAGTGCTAGAGATGGAGCCAAGGTCGGGGAGCTGTTTTTT
CSARDGAKVGELFF
>.|TRBJ2-5|TRBV9|TRBD2
TGTGCCAGCAGCACCCTAGCGGGGGGGCTCGAGACCCAGTACTTC
CASSTLAGGLETQYF
>.|TRBJ2-6|TRBV9|.
TGTGCCAGCAGCTTATACACAGGTACTGGGGCCAACGTCCTGACTTTC
CASSLYTGTGANVLTF
>few|TRBJ2-5|TRBV6-1|.
TGTGCCAGCAGTGAGGGGAACCTGGGGACCCAGTACTTC
CASSEGNLGTQYF
>.|TRBJ2-3|TRBV11-3|.
TGTGCCAGCAGCTTATCACAGGCCTACACAGATACGCAGTATTTT
CASSLSQAYTDTQYF